This TCR beta chain was sequenced in a study of blood T cell repertoires in COVID-19. Overall study: Donors in the United States, Italy and Spain gave samples during acute or convalescent COVID-19. T cells, B-cell-depleted T cells, or PBMCs provided the cDNA or gDNA that served as material.

This clone was counted a single time. Authors' data handling: Amplifying reference gene primers gave estimates of nucleated cell counts. Profiled with immunoSEQ multiplex PCR; TCRdb holds only in-frame clones, not every one. The V and J calls and clone size are taken from that table; D and trimming were inferred from the DNA. The table lists 200,000 or so clones, around 80% of them singletons. The clonotype originates from a woman aged 65 to 85 with acute or convalescent COVID-19. The sample consisted of peripheral blood.

The CDR3 protein is CAIPSRAGDNEQFF. The CDR3 nucleotides read TGTGCCATACCCTCTAGGGCAGGGGACAATGAGCAGTTCTTC. J is TRBJ2-1 and V is TRBV27, with a tentative D call TRBD1 (6 bases). Trimming took off 10 bases at V and 5 bases at J, with 18 bases between the two ends. The CDR3 is 14 residues long. Germline CDR1 is MNHEY and CDR2 is SMNVEV (reference sequence).